The source of this T cell receptor beta chain is a study of blood T cell repertoires in COVID-19. Germline V gene data show CDR1 as SGDLS and CDR2 as YYNGEE. CDR3 size: 17 residues. Germline trimming cut 4 bases from V and 0 bases from J; bases unmatched to any gene: 12. Using immunoSEQ multiplex PCR, the repertoire was profiled, and TCRdb retains in-frame clones only, with some absent. The top ten clones hold approximately 3.1% of a sample with some 260,000 clones, roughly 85% of them seen once. The TCR sequence derives from a woman between 18 and 29 years old with acute or convalescent COVID-19. The J gene is TRBJ1-1, the V gene TRBV9; 7 positions match TRBD1. The sequenced material came from peripheral blood. CDR3 nucleotides: TGTGCCAGCAGCCTCCGGACAGGAGCCGACATGAACACTGAAGCTTTCTTT. Its protein product is CASSLRTGADMNTEAFF.